The text below deals with one T cell receptor beta chain. Its antigen is unidentified. The sample is drawn from a study of regulatory T cells in long-lasting Graves disease. Germline V CDR1 and CDR2: LNHNV, YYDKDF (reference sequence). Trimming took 5 bases from V and 6 from J; bases not matched to a gene: 10. The CDR3 spans 16 residues. Study-level points and caveats: In persistent patients, shared public clonotypes (roughly 2,800) outnumbered those in new patients (about 970). Reduced TCR diversity was observed in persistent Graves' patients versus newly diagnosed patients.

The time point denotes: persistent/refractory GD, antithyroid drugs over 5 years with positive TRAb. The authors made the TCR library using RNA they extracted from PBMCs. Patients with Graves' disease were diagnosed by American Thyroid Association guidelines. Sequencing libraries for TCR beta were prepared with iRepertoire HTBI primers and Arm-PCR of CDR3 regions. As handled by the study authors: Identification across samples found about 65 TRBV and roughly 13 TRBJ segments. MiXCR was run by TCRdb on the multiplex PCR reads, yielding one entry per CDR3 protein. The V and J calls shown here were made by TCRdb, not taken from the authors' results. Of some 300,000 distinct CDR3 sequences listed, approximately 20% are singletons.

The input for sequencing was peripheral blood mononuclear cells (PBMCs), taken when the disease was refractory, from a patient treated with antithyroid drugs. The V call is TRBV15, the J call TRBJ2-2, with 9 bases that match TRBD1. This TCR was recovered from a female donor with Graves disease. CDR3 bases: TGTGCCACCAGCGACCGGGACAGGGTTTCCGCCGGGGAGCTGTTTTTT. Translation: CATSDRDRVSAGELFF.